This T cell receptor (beta chain) was retrieved from a study of T cells in localized non-small cell lung cancer. Study-wide results and caveats: Of the tissues analyzed, uninvolved adjacent lung showed maximal T cell clonality, greater than tumor. Longer overall survival associated with higher blood T cell density; shorter survival with higher adjacent-lung clonality. Analysis by sequencing included only one tumor region, so heterogeneity remains possible.

The repertoire was sequenced with immunoSEQ multiplex PCR; TCRdb's copy has only in-frame clones and lacks some. Found here are approximately 140,000 clones, more than 80% of them singletons; the top ten hold around 1.5%. As regards this clone: Its matching antigen is unknown.

There are 15 residues in the CDR3. Trimming removed 2 bases at V and 0 bases at J, with 11 bases between. Germline CDR1 reads KGHSH; CDR2 reads LQKENI. The V and J genes are TRBV18 and TRBJ2-7, with D uncertain. The starting material was peripheral blood, obtained before any cancer treatment. The sequence was collected from a female donor of 60 years or more with stage I lung adenocarcinoma. CDR3 loop: CASSPGIPSSYEQYF. For the CDR3, the DNA is TGTGCCAGCTCACCAGGAATCCCAAGCTCCTACGAGCAGTACTTC.